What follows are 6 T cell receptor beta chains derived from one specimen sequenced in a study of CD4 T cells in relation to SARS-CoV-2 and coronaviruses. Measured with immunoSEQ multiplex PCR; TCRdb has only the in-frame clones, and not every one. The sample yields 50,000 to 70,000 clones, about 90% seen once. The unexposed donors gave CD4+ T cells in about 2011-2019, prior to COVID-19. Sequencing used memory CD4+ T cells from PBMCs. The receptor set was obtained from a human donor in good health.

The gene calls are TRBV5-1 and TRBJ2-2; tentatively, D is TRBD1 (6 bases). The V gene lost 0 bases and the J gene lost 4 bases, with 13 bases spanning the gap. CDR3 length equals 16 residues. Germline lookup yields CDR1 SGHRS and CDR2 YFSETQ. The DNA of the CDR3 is TGCGCCAGCAGCTTGGTCCCGGACAGAAGCACCGGGGAGCTGTTTTTT. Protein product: CASSLVPDRSTGELFF.

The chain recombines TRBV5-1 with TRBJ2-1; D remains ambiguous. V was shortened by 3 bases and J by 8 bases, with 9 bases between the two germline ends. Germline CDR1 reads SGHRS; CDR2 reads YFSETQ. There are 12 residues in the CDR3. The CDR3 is CASSSGMDEQFF. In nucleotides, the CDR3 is TGCGCCAGCAGCTCTGGGATGGATGAGCAGTTCTTC.

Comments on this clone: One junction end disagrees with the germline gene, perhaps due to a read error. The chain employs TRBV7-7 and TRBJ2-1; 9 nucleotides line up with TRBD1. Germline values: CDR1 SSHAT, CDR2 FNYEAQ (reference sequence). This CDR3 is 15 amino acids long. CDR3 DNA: TGTGCTAGCAGCCGCGGGACAGGGACAGTCAATGAGCAGTTCTTC. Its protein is CASSRGTGTVNEQFF.

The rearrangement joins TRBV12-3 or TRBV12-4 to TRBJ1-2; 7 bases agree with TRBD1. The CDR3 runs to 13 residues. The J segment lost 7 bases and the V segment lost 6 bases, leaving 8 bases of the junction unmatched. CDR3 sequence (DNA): TGTGCCAGCAGCGAGCAGGGGGACTTTGGCTACACCTTC. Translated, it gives CASSEQGDFGYTF.

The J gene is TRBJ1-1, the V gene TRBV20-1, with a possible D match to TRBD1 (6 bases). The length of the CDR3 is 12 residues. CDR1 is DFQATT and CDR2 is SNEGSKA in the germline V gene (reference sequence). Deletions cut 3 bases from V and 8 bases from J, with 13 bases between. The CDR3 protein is CSASFPGGEAFF. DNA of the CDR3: TGCAGTGCTAGTTTTCCCGGGGGCGAAGCTTTCTTT.

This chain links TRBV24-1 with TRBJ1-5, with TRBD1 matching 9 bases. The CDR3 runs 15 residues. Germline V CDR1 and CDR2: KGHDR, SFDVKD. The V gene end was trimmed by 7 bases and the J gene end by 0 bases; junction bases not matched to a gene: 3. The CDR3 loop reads CATRPDRGSNQPQHF. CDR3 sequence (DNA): TGTGCCACCAGACCGGACAGGGGTAGCAATCAGCCCCAGCATTTT.